Presented here are 15 T cell receptor beta chains from one specimen sequenced in a study of long-term antiretroviral therapy in people with HIV. Researchers report immunoSEQ v3.0 was run at survey level. Profiled with immunoSEQ multiplex PCR; TCRdb holds only in-frame clones, not every one. The sample contains about 21,000 clones, around four fifths of which appear only once. The sample consisted of unsorted PBMCs, taken 1.9 years after starting antiretroviral therapy. The source of these receptors is a woman aged 45-65 years with HIV.

The chain carries TRBV5-1 and TRBJ1-4; 9 bases match TRBD1. This CDR3 contains 14 residues. The V segment lost 3 bases and the J segment 5 bases; nucleotides outside the gene matches: 2. Germline values: CDR1 SGHRS, CDR2 YFSETQ. The CDR3 sequence: CASSSDRGNEKLFF. DNA for the CDR3: TGCGCCAGCAGCTCGGACAGGGGCAATGAAAAACTGTTTTTT.

A single count supports this clone. The V gene is TRBV2, the J gene TRBJ1-2, with D possibly matching TRBD1 (5 bases). The V gene's germline CDR1 is SNHLY and CDR2 FYNNEI. The CDR3 is 13 amino acids. V was clipped by 4 bases and J by 5 bases, with 11 bases between them. CDR3 coding DNA: TGTGCCAGCAGTGGGCAGGGAAAATATGGCTACACCTTC. This encodes CASSGQGKYGYTF.

This clone was seen a few times. The chain couples TRBV19 to TRBJ1-6, with 8 bases fitting TRBD1. V lost 6 bases and J lost 12; bases outside the gene matches: 4. CDR1 and CDR2 from the germline V gene are LNHDA and SQIVND (reference sequence). The CDR3 contains 12 residues. The CDR3 reads CASRQGGEPLHF. The CDR3 DNA reads as TGTGCCAGTAGACAGGGGGGGGAACCCCTCCACTTT.

V usage is TRBV28 and J usage is TRBJ1-1; D uncertain. Trimming took off 5 bases at V and 5 bases at J, with 12 bases between the two ends. CDR1 and CDR2 from the germline V gene are MDHEN and SYDVKM. The CDR3 totals 13 residues. CDR3 DNA sequence: TGTGCCAGCAGTCCGCGGGCCGGAACTGAAGCTTTCTTT. Protein: CASSPRAGTEAFF.

The J gene is TRBJ1-4, the V gene TRBV6-5; D gene ambiguous. The CDR3 has 15 residues. The germline CDR1 and CDR2 sequences are MNHEY and SVGAGI. Trimming pared 0 bases from V and 7 bases from J, leaving 12 bases between. The chain's CDR3 is CASSYSGLRIEKLFF. The CDR3 DNA is TGTGCCAGCAGTTACTCCGGACTGAGAATTGAAAAACTGTTTTTT.

This sequence joins TRBV11-1 and TRBJ1-1; 8 bases are a match to TRBD1. V gave up 6 bases and J gave up 6 bases; unmatched junction bases: 9. CDR3 length: 14 residues. Germline lookup yields CDR1 SGHAT and CDR2 FQDESV (reference sequence). The CDR3 here is CASSRDRFQPEAFF. In nucleotides, the CDR3 is TGTGCCAGCAGTCGGGACAGGTTTCAGCCTGAAGCTTTCTTT.

This chain connects TRBV19 to TRBJ1-3, with a weak D call TRBD1 (5 bases). The CDR3 spans 14 residues. Trimming left V 10 bases short and J 7 bases short, with 20 bases between. Germline V gene lookup returns CDR1 LNHDA and CDR2 SQIVND (reference sequence). For the CDR3, the DNA is TGTGCCACCACCGGGACGATCACGGGGAACACCATATATTTT. Amino acid sequence: CATTGTITGNTIYF.

This CDR3 is CASSQGLSPALRDEKLFF. Written as DNA, the CDR3 is TGCGCCAGCAGCCAAGGCCTTTCCCCCGCGCTCAGGGATGAAAAACTGTTTTTT. The J gene is TRBJ1-4, the V gene TRBV4-1; a weak D match, TRBD1 (5 bases). The CDR3 is 18 amino acids. Looked up from germline, CDR1 is MGHRA and CDR2 is YSYEKL. Trimming cost V 1 base and J 6 bases, with 21 bases left between them.

The chain uses TRBV7-3 and TRBJ1-5; D gene ambiguous. The CDR3 is made up of 13 amino acids. Trimming took off 2 bases at V and 4 bases at J, with 6 bases between the two ends. Germline V lookup: CDR1 SGHTA, CDR2 FQGTGA. CDR3 protein: CASSLGQNQPQHF. CDR3 DNA sequence: TGTGCCAGCAGCTTAGGGCAGAATCAGCCCCAGCATTTT.

The chain couples TRBV5-4 to TRBJ2-5; 7 bases are shared with TRBD2. Trimming at V came to 0 bases and at J to 1 base, leaving 3 bases not matched to a gene. The V gene's germline CDR1 is SGHNT and CDR2 YYREEE (reference sequence). The CDR3 has 15 amino acids. This CDR3 reads CASSLGGGSQETQYF. In nucleotides, the CDR3 is TGTGCCAGCAGCTTGGGCGGGGGAAGCCAAGAGACCCAGTACTTC.

The chain has TRBV7-2 and TRBJ1-5; the D gene is possibly TRBD1 (6 bases). Germline loops: CDR1 SGHTA, CDR2 FQGNSA. V was trimmed by 1 base and J by 7 bases, leaving 14 bases between them. This CDR3 is 15 amino acids long. CDR3 protein: CASSLEQGQGQPQHF. The CDR3 DNA follows: TGTGCCAGCAGCTTAGAACAGGGTCAAGGACAGCCCCAGCATTTT.

The chain links TRBV27 to TRBJ1-1; D ambiguous. The length of the CDR3 is 15 residues. V was cut by 0 bases and J by 1 base, with 9 bases left in between. Per germline, CDR1 MNHEY and CDR2 SMNVEV (reference sequence). CDR3 protein: CASSLSVGKNTEAFF. CDR3 nucleotides: TGTGCCAGCAGTTTATCGGTGGGGAAGAACACTGAAGCTTTCTTT.

The chain uses TRBV4-3 and TRBJ2-7; the match to TRBD1 covers 9 bases. The V and J ends lost 4 bases and 4 bases, in that order; junction bases with no gene match: 8. The CDR3 extends over 15 amino acids. Germline CDR1 is LGHNA and CDR2 is YSLEER. CDR3 region: CASSLWGQGPYEQYF. The CDR3 nucleotides read TGCGCCAGCAGCCTGTGGGGACAGGGACCATACGAGCAGTACTTC.

The J gene is TRBJ1-6, the V gene TRBV9; D possibly corresponds to TRBD1 (5 bases). Germline loops: CDR1 SGDLS, CDR2 YYNGEE. Between the trimmed V and J ends, which lost 3 bases and 0 bases, there was a span of 7 bases. The CDR3 loop spans 15 amino acids. CDR3 protein: CASSEGNSYNSPLHF. CDR3 DNA: TGTGCCAGCAGCGAGGGGAACTCCTATAATTCACCCCTCCACTTT.

This clone was seen only a few times. The V call is TRBV28, the J call TRBJ2-7, with 10 bases lining up with TRBD1. The CDR3 length is 15 residues. Germline V gene sequence: CDR1 MDHEN, CDR2 SYDVKM. V lost 5 bases, J lost 6 bases, and 10 bases stayed unmatched. CDR3 coding DNA: TGTGCCAGCAGTGAGCTCCGGACAGGGGGGGTCGAGCAGTACTTC. It yields the protein CASSELRTGGVEQYF. The full variable domain, rest sourced from reference TRBV28 and TRBJ2-7, is DVKVTQSSRYLVKRTGEKVFLECVQDMDHENMFWYRQDPGLGLRLIYFSYDVKMKEKGDIPEGYSVSREKKERFSLILESASTNQTSMYLCASSELRTGGVEQYFGPGTRLTVT.